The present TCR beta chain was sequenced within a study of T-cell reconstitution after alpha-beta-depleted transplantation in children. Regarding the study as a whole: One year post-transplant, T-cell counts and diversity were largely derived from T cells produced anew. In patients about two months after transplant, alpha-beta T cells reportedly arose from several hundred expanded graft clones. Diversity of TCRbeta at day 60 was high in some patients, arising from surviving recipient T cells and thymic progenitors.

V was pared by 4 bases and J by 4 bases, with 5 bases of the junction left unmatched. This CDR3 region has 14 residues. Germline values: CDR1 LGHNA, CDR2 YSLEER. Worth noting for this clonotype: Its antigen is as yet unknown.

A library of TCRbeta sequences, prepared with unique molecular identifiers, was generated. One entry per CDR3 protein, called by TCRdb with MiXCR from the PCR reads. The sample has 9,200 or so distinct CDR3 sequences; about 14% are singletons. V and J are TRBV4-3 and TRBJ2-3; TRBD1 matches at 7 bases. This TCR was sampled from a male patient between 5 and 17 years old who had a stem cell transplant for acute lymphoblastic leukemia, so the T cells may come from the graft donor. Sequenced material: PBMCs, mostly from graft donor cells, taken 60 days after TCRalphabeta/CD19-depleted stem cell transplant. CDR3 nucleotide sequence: TGCGCCAGCAGCCCCCGACAGGGTCCAGATACGCAGTATTTT. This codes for CASSPRQGPDTQYF.